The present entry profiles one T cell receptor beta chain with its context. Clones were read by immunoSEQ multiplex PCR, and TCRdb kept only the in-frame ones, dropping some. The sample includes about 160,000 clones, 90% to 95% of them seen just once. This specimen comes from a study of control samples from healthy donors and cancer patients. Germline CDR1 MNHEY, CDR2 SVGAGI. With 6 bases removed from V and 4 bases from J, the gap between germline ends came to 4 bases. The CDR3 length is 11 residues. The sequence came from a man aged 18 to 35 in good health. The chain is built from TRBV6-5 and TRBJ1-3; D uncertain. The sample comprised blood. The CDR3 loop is CASRQGNTIYF. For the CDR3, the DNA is TGTGCCAGCAGACAAGGAAACACCATATATTTT.